The subject of this entry is one T cell receptor beta chain. This record belongs to a study of OX40 agonist ivuxolimab in advanced cancers. Study-wide context: From about 23 to 85 years was the age range, with a mean of approximately 63 years, and about 83% were male. The eligibility criteria allowed prior anti-PD-1, anti-PD-L1 or anti-CTLA-4 therapy, and about 40% had some.

Libraries were prepared by immunoSEQ multiplex PCR; TCRdb keeps only in-frame clonotypes and omits some of them. The sample includes roughly 100,000 clones, about 80% seen only once; the top ten take more than 1.2%. CDR1 is MNHEY, CDR2 SMNVEV, per germline (reference sequence). The length of the CDR3 is 16 residues. V lost 3 bases to trimming and J lost 7 bases, with 22 bases between them. Sequencing was performed on CD4+ or CD8+ T cells sorted from blood, taken in a trial of the OX40 agonist ivuxolimab. The sequence came from an adult with an advanced solid tumor such as melanoma, head and neck, liver or kidney cancer. The J gene is TRBJ2-7, the V gene TRBV27; tentative D call: TRBD2 (6 bases). Here the CDR3 reads CASSFSGSFPPREQYF. CDR3 coding DNA: TGTGCCAGCAGTTTCTCCGGGAGCTTCCCCCCCCGGGAGCAGTACTTC.